Listed below are T cell receptor beta chains from one sample, sequenced in a study of blood T cell repertoires in COVID-19. This table comes from immunoSEQ multiplex PCR, and its TCRdb copy is limited to in-frame clones, with some not included. Of over 70,000 clones listed, 90% were seen once; the top ten hold over 5%. The sample taken for sequencing was peripheral blood. Receptors were obtained from a man between 18 and 35 years old with COVID-19, enrolled during active disease. CDR3s include the opening cysteine and the closing phenylalanine or tryptophan.

>TRBV10-3
CAISAYPPGTGSSTDTQYF
>TRBV2
CASSKLAGQKETQYF
>TRBV6-2/TRBV6-3
CASSYWGQAEQHF
>TRBV28
CASSLSGDQPQHF
>TRBV15
CATSKGQGYNEQFF
>TRBV19
CASSPLGTNLNEQYF
>TRBV15
CATSFGTGSYEQYF
>TRBV30
CAWGQVYNEQFF
>TRBV4-3
CASSLRTSGAYNEQFF
>TRBV11-2
CASRKTSGRAGETQYF
>TRBV5-5
CASSTQGTEAFF
>TRBV5-1
CASSSYSGLALKTQYF
>TRBV2
CAYRSGIVETQYF
>TRBV24-1
CATSDLDEQFF
>TRBV9
CASSPRSGSLTDTQYF
>TRBV13
CASSQGAGESNQPQHF
>TRBV27
CASRRDRGYNEQFF